Presented here are 28 T cell receptor beta chains from one specimen sequenced in a study of T cell changes during pregnancy in multiple sclerosis. Using immunoSEQ multiplex PCR, the repertoire was profiled, and TCRdb retains in-frame clones only, with some absent. The sample has some 60,000 clones, approximately 91% seen once. This specimen was peripheral blood, taken in the second trimester of pregnancy. All receptors derive from a female donor with multiple sclerosis, enrolled in a pregnancy study.

The chain couples TRBV5-1 to TRBJ2-1; D might be TRBD2 (6 bases). V was trimmed by 7 bases and J by 3 bases, leaving 11 bases between them. Per the germline V gene, CDR1 is SGHRS and CDR2 is YFSETQ. The CDR3 spans 13 residues. The CDR3 protein is CASAGRSYNEQFF. The CDR3 DNA is TGCGCCAGCGCGGGACGGAGCTACAATGAGCAGTTCTTC.

The chain employs TRBV7-3 and TRBJ2-2, with D maybe TRBD2 (6 bases). Trimming removed 1 base at V and 5 bases at J, with 8 bases between. Germline V gives CDR1 SGHTA, CDR2 FQGTGA. The CDR3 is 14 residues long. CDR3 sequence (DNA): TGTGCCAGCAGCTTAATGGGGGGAACCGGGGAGCTGTTTTTT. Protein: CASSLMGGTGELFF.

This clone showed up just a few times. This rearrangement joins TRBV2 to TRBJ2-7, with a tentative D call TRBD1 (6 bases). This CDR3 contains 12 residues. Per germline, CDR1 SNHLY and CDR2 FYNNEI. With 7 bases removed from V and 6 bases from J, the gap between germline ends came to 13 bases. CDR3 sequence: CASNQGSTEQYF. The CDR3 DNA follows: TGTGCCAGCAACCAGGGGTCCACCGAGCAGTACTTC.

This clone has only a few counts. The rearrangement uses TRBV7-9 and TRBJ2-2; no definite D call. CDR3 length equals 15 residues. Per the germline V gene, CDR1 is SEHNR and CDR2 is FQNEAQ (reference sequence). The V and J ends lost 1 base and 4 bases respectively, with 10 bases between them. The DNA of the CDR3 is TGTGCCAGCAGCTTAGTTGGGCAGATCACCGGGGAGCTGTTTTTT. This translates into CASSLVGQITGELFF. The full variable domain, its missing parts supplied by reference TRBV7-9 and TRBJ2-2, is DTGVSQNPRHKITKRGQNVTFRCDPISEHNRLYWYRQTLGQGPEFLTYFQNEAQLEKSRLLSDRFSAERPKGSFSTLEIQRTEQGDSAMYLCASSLVGQITGELFFGEGSRLTVL.

The J gene is TRBJ2-3, the V gene TRBV7-9, with 11 bases aligning to TRBD2. The germline V gene has CDR1 SEHNR and CDR2 FQNEAQ (reference sequence). V lost 3 bases and J lost 6; bases outside the gene matches: 5. The CDR3 extends over 15 amino acids. This chain's CDR3 is CASSFSGGAPDTQYF. CDR3 coding DNA: TGTGCCAGCAGCTTTAGCGGGGGGGCCCCCGATACGCAGTATTTT.

CDR3 loop: CASSEGQTYEQYF. DNA of the CDR3: TGTGCCAGCAGTGAAGGACAGACCTACGAGCAGTACTTC. The genes are TRBV25-1 and TRBJ2-7; the D gene is possibly TRBD1 (6 bases). The CDR3 covers 13 residues. Per germline, CDR1 MGHDK and CDR2 SYGVNS. V lost 2 bases and J 2 bases, leaving 7 bases between the germline ends.

The chain combines TRBV11-2 with TRBJ2-2, with 9 bases aligning to TRBD1. The V gene's germline CDR1 is SGHAT and CDR2 FQNNGV. This CDR3 comprises 16 residues. V gave up 6 bases and J gave up 2 bases; unmatched junction bases: 7. The CDR3 loop reads CASRLYRGRNTGELFF. The DNA of the CDR3 is TGTGCCAGCAGACTTTACAGGGGGCGAAACACCGGGGAGCTGTTTTTT.

This chain joins TRBV2 and TRBJ2-5; the D is unclear. Germline V gene lookup returns CDR1 SNHLY and CDR2 FYNNEI. Trimming left V 8 bases short and J 5 bases short, with 9 bases between. This CDR3 region has 11 residues. This chain's CDR3 is CASSSVETQYF. CDR3 in DNA: TGTGCCAGCTCCTCGGTGGAGACCCAGTACTTC. The variable domain in full, completed from reference TRBV2 and TRBJ2-5, reads EPEVTQTPSHQVTQMGQEVILRCVPISNHLYFYWYRQILGQKVEFLVSFYNNEISEKSEIFDDQFSVERPDGSNFTLKIRSTKLEDSAMYFCASSSVETQYFGPGTRLLVL.

The chain carries TRBV11-2 and TRBJ2-1, with unresolved D. Trimming took 3 bases from V and 0 from J, leaving 9 bases between them. Germline loops: CDR1 SGHAT, CDR2 FQNNGV. The CDR3 length is 15 residues. The CDR3 DNA follows: TGTGCCAGCAGCTTGACGGCTAGCTCCTACAATGAGCAGTTCTTC. It translates to CASSLTASSYNEQFF.

V usage is TRBV6-5 and J usage is TRBJ2-1; unclear D gene. From germline, CDR1 is MNHEY and CDR2 SVGAGI. The CDR3 runs to 12 residues. The germline V and J ends were trimmed by 6 bases and 8 bases, with 11 bases remaining between them. The CDR3 reads CASSNPRDEQFF. DNA for the CDR3: TGTGCCAGCAGCAATCCTCGGGATGAGCAGTTCTTC.

The CDR3 loop reads CASRPPGLTYNEQFF. The CDR3 DNA follows: TGTGCCAGTAGACCCCCGGGACTGACCTACAATGAGCAGTTCTTC. The chain is built from TRBV19 and TRBJ2-1, with D possibly being TRBD2 (6 bases). This CDR3 region has 15 residues. CDR1 is LNHDA, CDR2 SQIVND, per germline (reference sequence). V was clipped by 6 bases and J by 2 bases, with 14 bases between them.

This sequence joins TRBV6-6 and TRBJ2-1, with 7 bases that match TRBD1. The CDR3 covers 14 residues. The V segment lost 2 bases and the J segment 9 bases; nucleotides outside the gene matches: 7. Germline values: CDR1 MNHNY, CDR2 SVGAGI (reference sequence). The CDR3 spells CASSYVQGMPEQFF. CDR3 DNA sequence: TGTGCCAGCAGTTACGTACAGGGGATGCCTGAGCAGTTCTTC.

This chain uses TRBV7-2 with TRBJ1-6; TRBD1 aligns across 7 bases. The germline V gene has CDR1 SGHTA and CDR2 FQGNSA. CDR3 size: 15 residues. V lost 5 bases and J lost 7; bases outside the gene matches: 8. Written as DNA, the CDR3 is TGTGCCAGCAGCACGCAACAGGGGCGAAATTCACCCCTCCACTTT. It specifies CASSTQQGRNSPLHF.

The J gene is TRBJ2-5, the V gene TRBV5-4; TRBD1 agrees at 7 bases. This CDR3 spans 15 amino acids. The ends lost 4 bases at V and 5 bases at J; junction bases unmatched: 11. Germline lookup yields CDR1 SGHNT and CDR2 YYREEE (reference sequence). This chain's CDR3 is CASSILTGSGETQYF. CDR3 nucleotide sequence: TGTGCCAGCAGCATCCTGACAGGGAGCGGTGAGACCCAGTACTTC.

This chain uses TRBV7-2 with TRBJ1-1; 8 bases are a match to TRBD1. The CDR3 totals 13 residues. From germline, CDR1 is SGHTA and CDR2 FQGNSA. V trimming: 7 bases; J trimming: 1 base; junction bases outside the gene matches: 2. The CDR3 loop is CASTDRGNTEAFF. The DNA for the CDR3 is TGTGCCAGCACTGACAGGGGGAACACTGAAGCTTTCTTT.

The chain has TRBV6-1 and TRBJ1-2, with TRBD1 as a possible D gene (6 bases). Trimming removed 6 bases at V and 5 bases at J, with 13 bases between. Germline V gene data show CDR1 as MNHNS and CDR2 as SASEGT. This CDR3 is 13 amino acids long. The CDR3 DNA reads as TGTGCCAGCAGCACAGGGCCGCGGTATGGCTACACCTTC. It yields the protein CASSTGPRYGYTF.

The V call is TRBV2, the J call TRBJ1-5; D is perhaps TRBD1 (5 bases). CDR3 size: 15 residues. Looked up from germline, CDR1 is SNHLY and CDR2 is FYNNEI. V was trimmed by 6 bases and J by 2 bases, leaving 14 bases between them. DNA for the CDR3: TGTGCCAGCAGGGGGCAGCTGGGCCGCAATCAGCCCCAGCATTTT. Its protein product is CASRGQLGRNQPQHF.

The chain carries TRBV20-1 and TRBJ1-2; 7 positions agree with TRBD1. Germline CDR1 and CDR2: DFQATT and SNEGSKA (reference sequence). The CDR3 is 11 residues long. With V trimmed by 7 bases and J by 5 bases, 4 bases remained unmatched. CDR3 in amino acids: CSVDRAYGYTF. Written as DNA, the CDR3 is TGCAGTGTCGACAGGGCATATGGCTACACCTTC.

This clone was recorded a few times. The junction departs from the called germline gene at one end, perhaps through a read error. The gene calls are TRBV6-6 and TRBJ1-6; TRBD1 agrees at 7 bases. Germline CDR1 is MNHNY and CDR2 is SVGAGI (reference sequence). This CDR3 is built from 12 residues. CDR3 coding DNA: TGTGCCAGCAGTCGGGGCATGGGACAGCAAACTTTT. Translation gives CASSRGMGQQTF.

The V call is TRBV25-1, the J call TRBJ2-2; TRBD1 aligns across 10 bases. Germline CDR1 is MGHDK and CDR2 is SYGVNS. The CDR3 has 18 amino acids. Trimming cost V 3 bases and J 0 bases; bases outside gene matches: 7. CDR3 region: CASSDDRGQLPNTGELFF. The CDR3 nucleotides read TGTGCCAGCAGTGATGACAGGGGGCAACTTCCGAACACCGGGGAGCTGTTTTTT. Together with reference TRBV25-1 and TRBJ2-2, the CDR3 gives the full variable domain: EADIYQTPRYLVIGTGKKITLECSQTMGHDKMYWYQQDPGMELHLIHYSYGVNSTEKGDLSSESTVSRIRTEHFPLTLESARPSHTSQYLCASSDDRGQLPNTGELFFGEGSRLTVL.

The CDR3 reads CASSLVAGAYNEQFF. DNA of the CDR3: TGTGCCAGCAGCTTAGTGGCGGGAGCTTACAATGAGCAGTTCTTC. V usage is TRBV7-2 and J usage is TRBJ2-1; 7 bases line up with TRBD2. V shed 1 base, J shed 4 bases, and the junction held 4 bases outside the gene matches. The CDR3 totals 15 residues. CDR1 is SGHTA, CDR2 FQGNSA, per germline.

The chain is built from TRBV7-9 and TRBJ2-1; 9 nucleotides line up with TRBD2. This CDR3 contains 16 residues. Trimming cost V 2 bases and J 3 bases; bases outside gene matches: 5. Per the germline V gene, CDR1 is SEHNR and CDR2 is FQNEAQ (reference sequence). The CDR3 bases are TGTGCCAGCAGCTTATGGCTAGCGGGGAGCTACAATGAGCAGTTCTTC. Amino acids: CASSLWLAGSYNEQFF.

This chain connects TRBV7-2 to TRBJ1-2; tentative D call: TRBD1 (6 bases). Per the germline V gene, CDR1 is SGHTA and CDR2 is FQGNSA. V lost 7 bases and J lost 0, with 18 bases in between. This CDR3 region has 16 residues. The CDR3 here is CASIKGGRGANYGYTF. The DNA of the CDR3 is TGTGCCAGCATCAAGGGGGGGAGGGGAGCTAACTATGGCTACACCTTC.

This clone was counted a single time. The CDR3: CASRQGADQPQHF. The CDR3 DNA reads as TGTGCCAGCAGACAGGGGGCTGATCAGCCCCAGCATTTT. The genes are TRBV28 and TRBJ1-5, with 9 bases lining up with TRBD1. Trimming removed 6 bases from V and 5 bases from J; junction bases left unmatched: 2. Looked up from germline, CDR1 is MDHEN and CDR2 is SYDVKM. CDR3 length: 13 residues.

V gene TRBV10-3 combines with J gene TRBJ2-5; 9 bases line up with TRBD1. Germline lookup yields CDR1 ENHRY and CDR2 SYGVKD. There are 14 residues in the CDR3. The V and J ends lost 2 bases and 5 bases, in that order; junction bases with no gene match: 3. CDR3 residues: CAISETGGVETQYF. For the CDR3, the DNA is TGTGCCATCAGTGAGACAGGGGGCGTCGAGACCCAGTACTTC.

Only one count was recorded for this clone. This rearrangement joins TRBV12-5 to TRBJ2-1; perhaps TRBD2 as D (6 bases). The germline V gene has CDR1 LGHNT and CDR2 FRNRAP. This CDR3 spans 15 amino acids. Trimming shortened V by 2 bases and J by 3 bases, and 11 bases separated the two germline ends. This CDR3 reads CASGLRGGFYNEQFF. In DNA form, the CDR3 reads TGTGCTAGTGGTTTGCGTGGGGGGTTCTACAATGAGCAGTTCTTC.

This chain uses TRBV7-2 with TRBJ2-5; TRBD2 matches at 13 bases. The CDR3 is 16 residues long. V was clipped by 4 bases and J by 4 bases; unmatched bases: 6. Germline loops: CDR1 SGHTA, CDR2 FQGNSA. CDR3 loop: CASSSGLAGDGETQYF. In DNA form, the CDR3 reads TGTGCCAGCAGCTCCGGACTAGCGGGGGACGGAGAGACCCAGTACTTC.

In DNA form, the CDR3 reads TGTGCCAGCAGCCAACGGACAGCTAAAGAGACCCAGTACTTC. It encodes CASSQRTAKETQYF. This chain uses TRBV4-2 with TRBJ2-5; maybe TRBD1 (6 bases). Germline-derived CDR1 and CDR2 are LGHNA and YNFKEQ. This CDR3 comprises 14 residues. V was clipped by 2 bases and J by 3 bases, with 10 bases between them.